This passage covers 3 T cell receptor beta chains from one sample sequenced in a study of blood T cell repertoires in COVID-19. TCRdb keeps only in-frame clones here, not all; method: immunoSEQ multiplex PCR. The data hold about 43,000 clones, with more than 75% observed a single time. What was sequenced was peripheral blood. The receptors were sampled from a human donor in a cohort sampled during active COVID-19.

The V call is TRBV6-5, the J call TRBJ1-5; D unclear. With 0 bases removed from V and 3 bases from J, the gap between germline ends came to 9 bases. This CDR3 is 15 amino acids long. Germline assignment: CDR1 MNHEY and CDR2 SVGAGI. CDR3 loop: CASSYSYTNNQPQHF. The CDR3 DNA follows: TGTGCCAGCAGTTACTCGTACACCAACAATCAGCCCCAGCATTTT.

CDR3 sequence reads: CASRSEGGINQPQHF. In DNA form, the CDR3 reads TGTGCCAGCAGATCTGAAGGGGGCATCAATCAGCCCCAGCATTTT. This chain joins TRBV28 and TRBJ1-5; TRBD1 agrees at 7 bases. Germline V gene data show CDR1 as MDHEN and CDR2 as SYDVKM. V lost 6 bases, J lost 3 bases, and 8 bases stayed unmatched. The CDR3 is 15 amino acids.

This sequence joins TRBV24-1 and TRBJ2-5; 9 bases are a match to TRBD2. V was pared by 6 bases and J by 10 bases, with 11 bases of the junction left unmatched. CDR1 and CDR2 from the germline V gene are KGHDR and SFDVKD. The CDR3 loop spans 14 amino acids. This CDR3 reads CATSSSAGGDLQYF. The CDR3 region has the DNA TGTGCCACCAGTTCGTCGGCGGGAGGGGATCTCCAGTACTTC.